The present TCR beta chain was sequenced within a study of shared clonotypes between healthy human individuals. Study overall: A donor's plate count was three for CD4 naive and three for CD4 memory; CD8 naive had two and CD8 memory one.

An even split of each subset's genomic DNA across several immunoSEQ plates was performed. Profiling relied on immunoSEQ multiplex PCR, and the TCRdb table lists in-frame clones only, not all of them. The table shows approximately 2.5 million clones, with under 95% occurring only once. This clone was observed a single time. V trimming: 4 bases; J trimming: 6 bases; junction bases outside the gene matches: 8. Per the germline V gene, CDR1 is SEHNR and CDR2 is FQNEAQ (reference sequence). This CDR3 is built from 15 residues. The sample taken for sequencing was naive CD4+ T cells from PBMCs. Subset meaning: CD45RA+ positively selected. This sequence originates from a man younger than 35 in good health. Some clones in this sample may be carry-over from other donors' samples. This chain uses TRBV7-9 with TRBJ2-1, with 8 bases identical to TRBD2. The CDR3 reads CASSSGTRSSNEQFF. The CDR3, as DNA: TGTGCCAGCAGCTCCGGGACTAGGTCTTCCAATGAGCAGTTCTTC.